These T cell receptor beta chains were read from a single sample in a study of control samples from healthy donors and cancer patients. Assay: immunoSEQ multiplex PCR; the TCRdb copy retains only in-frame clones and omits some. The sample consists of about 170,000 clones, roughly 90% of them appearing once. The source material was blood. These receptors were collected from a man under 40 in good health. Both conserved end residues are part of each CDR3. Each record gives: D gene, clone size, J gene, V gene, CDR3 DNA, CDR3 protein. A D gene is named only where the DNA matches it firmly. The size of a clone is reported for some rows only, either as once, few or many, or as a class for expanded clones.

TRBD2,once,TRBJ2-1,TRBV19,TGTGCCAGTAGCAAACTAGCGGGGGGGCAAAATGAGCAGTTCTTC,CASSKLAGGQNEQFF
TRBD1,NA,TRBJ1-5,TRBV28,TGTGCCAGCAGTTTCGACCGGGAGGGGGCTCCTTTCAATCAGCCCCAGCATTTT,CASSFDREGAPFNQPQHF
NA,NA,TRBJ2-1,TRBV29-1,TGCAGCGTTGAAGATCGGCAGAGGTTCAGGAATGAGCAGTTCTTC,CSVEDRQRFRNEQFF
NA,NA,TRBJ2-1,TRBV21-1,TGTGCCAGCAGCAAAGACAAGCCCTACAATGAGCAGTTCTTC,CASSKDKPYNEQFF
TRBD2,NA,TRBJ2-3,TRBV6-5,TGTGCCAGCAGTTACCGAGGGACTAGCAAATCGGATACGCAGTATTTT,CASSYRGTSKSDTQYF
NA,NA,TRBJ2-6,TRBV5-6,TGTGCCAGCAGCCCCAACCCAGGTTTCTTGGGGGGGGCCAACGTCCTGACTTTC,CASSPNPGFLGGANVLTF
TRBD1,NA,TRBJ1-1,TRBV6-5,TGTGCCAGCAGTTTCCAGGACAGGACTGAAGCTTTCTTT,CASSFQDRTEAFF
NA,once,TRBJ1-1,TRBV6-2/TRBV6-3,TGTGCCAGCAGTCAGACACTGAACACTGAAGCTTTCTTT,CASSQTLNTEAFF
TRBD2,NA,TRBJ2-2,TRBV4-1,TGCGCCAGCAGCCAAGATCGGGCGGGAGCAAGATCCGGGGAGCTGTTTTTT,CASSQDRAGARSGELFF
NA,NA,TRBJ1-5,TRBV6-1,TGTGCCAGCAGTGAAGCGGCCGGTCAGCCCCAGCATTTT,CASSEAAGQPQHF
NA,NA,TRBJ1-5,TRBV18,TGTGCCAGCTCCACAGTGAGCAATCAGCCCCAGCATTTT,CASSTVSNQPQHF
TRBD2,NA,TRBJ2-1,TRBV4-3,TGCGCCAGCAGCCAAGAATGGAGCGGGAGGGCCCATGAGCAGTTCTTC,CASSQEWSGRAHEQFF
NA,NA,TRBJ1-5,TRBV19,TGTGCCAGTAGTAGACTTTCCAGCAATCAGCCCCAGCATTTT,CASSRLSSNQPQHF
NA,NA,TRBJ2-7,TRBV24-1,TGTGCCACCAGTGACCGCGGCAGAACCTACGAGCAGTACTTC,CATSDRGRTYEQYF
NA,NA,TRBJ2-5,TRBV5-1,TGCGCCCCCAGCGTGGGGGGGGCGGAGGAGACCCAGTACTTC,CAPSVGGAEETQYF
NA,NA,TRBJ2-5,TRBV7-9,TGTGCCAGCAGCCCACCGTTGGGAGAGACCCAGTACTTC,CASSPPLGETQYF
NA,NA,TRBJ2-7,TRBV27,TGTGCCAGCAGCACAGGGTATCCCTACGAGCAGTACTTC,CASSTGYPYEQYF
NA,NA,TRBJ2-3,TRBV4-2,TGTGCCAGCAGCCAAGAACCCTTGGCAGATACGCAGTATTTT,CASSQEPLADTQYF
TRBD1,NA,TRBJ2-5,TRBV25-1,TGTGCCAGCAGTTTGGGACAGGGGAAAGAGACCCAGTACTTC,CASSLGQGKETQYF
NA,NA,TRBJ2-1,TRBV5-8,TGTGCCAGCAGCTCGAGTTTCAATTTAGGCAATGAGCAGTTCTTC,CASSSSFNLGNEQFF
TRBD1,NA,TRBJ1-2,TRBV6-5,TGTGCCAGCAGTTCGGGACAGGGAGTTTGGAATGGCTACACCTTC,CASSSGQGVWNGYTF
TRBD1,NA,TRBJ1-4,TRBV3-1/TRBV3-2,TGTGCCAGCAGCCGGGAGGGGGCAGAGGGTGAAAAACTGTTTTTT,CASSREGAEGEKLFF
NA,once,TRBJ1-4,TRBV9,TGTGCCAGCAGCGTAGGGTATGGAGCTAATGAAAAACTGTTTTTT,CASSVGYGANEKLFF
TRBD1,NA,TRBJ1-1,TRBV5-4,TGTGCCAGCAGCGGAGGGACAGGGGGTTTTCGCACTGAAGCTTTCTTT,CASSGGTGGFRTEAFF
NA,NA,TRBJ2-7,TRBV11-2,TGTGCCAGCAGCTCCGACCCTCACCGGGTTTCCCGTCACTACGAGCAGTACTTC,CASSSDPHRVSRHYEQYF
TRBD2,few,TRBJ2-5,TRBV5-5,TGTGCCAGCAGCTTGGTAGCTAGCGGGTACCAAGAGACCCAGTACTTC,CASSLVASGYQETQYF
NA,once,TRBJ2-5,TRBV7-8,TGTGCCAGCAGCTTAGTTAAGGAAAAGACCCAGTACTTC,CASSLVKEKTQYF
TRBD2,once,TRBJ2-7,TRBV7-9,TGTGCCAGCGAATCTAGCGGGGGCCCCCCCTACGAGCAGTACTTC,CASESSGGPPYEQYF
TRBD2,NA,TRBJ2-1,TRBV7-7,TGTGCCAGCAGCTCAAACATAGGACTAGCGGGAGACAATGAGCAGTTCTTC,CASSSNIGLAGDNEQFF
TRBD2,NA,TRBJ2-1,TRBV6-5,TGTGCCAGCAGCGCTTCTAGCGGGGGCATCAATGAGCAGTTCTTC,CASSASSGGINEQFF
NA,NA,TRBJ2-3,TRBV18,TGTGCCAGCTCACCGAACGCTAGCACAGATACGCAGTATTTT,CASSPNASTDTQYF
NA,NA,TRBJ2-3,TRBV6-5,TGTGCCAGCAGCCTTTCCCGGAGAAGCACAGATACGCAGTATTTT,CASSLSRRSTDTQYF
TRBD2,NA,TRBJ2-3,TRBV2,TGTGCCAGCAGCACAGAAGCCTTAGCGGGGGGGCGGGCAGATACGCAGTATTTT,CASSTEALAGGRADTQYF
NA,once,TRBJ1-2,TRBV14,TGTGCCAGCAGCCAAGGAGGTCGGGGAACAAGAGTGGGTGGCTACACCTTC,CASSQGGRGTRVGGYTF
TRBD1,NA,TRBJ1-1,TRBV11-2,TGTGCCAGCACCTTCACCCGGGACAGGGATCGAGAGGCTGAAGCTTTCTTT,CASTFTRDRDREAEAFF
NA,NA,TRBJ2-3,TRBV24-1,TGTGCCACCGGGGGTTCTAGCACAGATACGCAGTATTTT,CATGGSSTDTQYF
NA,NA,TRBJ2-1,TRBV7-9,TGTGCCAGCAGCTTAAGGGTACCCGGGGGCAATGAGCAGTTCTTC,CASSLRVPGGNEQFF
NA,NA,TRBJ1-5,TRBV4-1,TGCGCCAGCAGCCAGCTAGGACTAGGGGTTGATCAGCCCCAGCATTTT,CASSQLGLGVDQPQHF
NA,once,TRBJ2-3,TRBV6-4,TGTGCCAGCAGTGCGTCGTCCAGCACAGATACGCAGTATTTT,CASSASSSTDTQYF
NA,once,TRBJ2-2,TRBV5-5,TGTGCCAGCAGCTTGAGTTTCGGTGGTAGCGCGCGGGAGCTGTTTTTT,CASSLSFGGSARELFF
NA,NA,TRBJ1-3,TRBV7-2,TGTGCCAGCAGCTTATACGACAGGAGGAGTGACACCATATATTTT,CASSLYDRRSDTIYF
TRBD2,NA,TRBJ2-3,TRBV10-2,TGCGCCAGCAGTGACGGCGGGGGGGCAACAGATACGCAGTATTTT,CASSDGGGATDTQYF
NA,NA,TRBJ1-1,TRBV13,TGTGCCAGCAGCTCGAACACTGAAGCTTTCTTT,CASSSNTEAFF
NA,NA,TRBJ2-3,TRBV21-1,TGTGCCAGCACATCACGAGGGGGGACAGATACGCAGTATTTT,CASTSRGGTDTQYF
NA,NA,TRBJ1-4,TRBV18,TGTGCCAGCTCACCGTCATGGGGACGGGATGAAAAACTGTTTTTT,CASSPSWGRDEKLFF
NA,NA,TRBJ1-2,TRBV28,TGTGCCAGCACTAACCGGGGTGGGAGAGATGGCTACACCTTC,CASTNRGGRDGYTF
TRBD2,NA,TRBJ2-5,TRBV27,TGTGCCAGCAGGGTCTTGGCTAGCGGAGAAGAGACCCAGTACTTC,CASRVLASGEETQYF
NA,NA,TRBJ1-6,TRBV6-6,TGTGCCAGCAGTTATGGCATAAGTTCACCCCTCCACTTT,CASSYGISSPLHF
NA,NA,TRBJ2-5,TRBV30,TGTGCCTGGACGGCCGGCAGCCAAGAGACCCAGTACTTC,CAWTAGSQETQYF
TRBD1,NA,TRBJ1-1,TRBV2,TGTGCCAGCAGTGGACAGGGTTTAAACACTGAAGCTTTCTTT,CASSGQGLNTEAFF
NA,NA,TRBJ1-1,TRBV19,TGTGCCAGTGGCGATACGGTGGTGGCTTTCTTT,CASGDTVVAFF
TRBD1,NA,TRBJ2-7,TRBV5-1,TGCGCCAGCAGCGTCCTGCGGACAGGGGCTAACGAGCAGTACTTC,CASSVLRTGANEQYF
NA,NA,TRBJ1-2,TRBV28,TGTGCCAGCAGCCCACGGGCCCTTACGACCTATGGCTACACCTTC,CASSPRALTTYGYTF
NA,NA,TRBJ1-2,TRBV6-5,TGTGCCAGCAGTTACTCGGCTGGCTATGGCTACACCTTC,CASSYSAGYGYTF
NA,NA,TRBJ1-1,TRBV3-1/TRBV3-2,TGTGCCAGCAGCCAAGTGGGAGTCGCCGCTTTCTTT,CASSQVGVAAFF
NA,NA,TRBJ1-1,TRBV7-9,TGTGCCAGCAGCTCGACAGTAGAAGCTTTCTTT,CASSSTVEAFF
NA,NA,TRBJ2-1,TRBV10-3,TGTGCCACCGCTCTACTTGACAGGAGAAATGAGCAGTTCTTC,CATALLDRRNEQFF
NA,NA,TRBJ1-5,TRBV11-2,TGTGCCAGCAGCTTAGGGCCGGGATATTATAGCAATCAGCCCCAGCATTTT,CASSLGPGYYSNQPQHF
NA,NA,TRBJ1-5,TRBV6-2/TRBV6-3,TGTGCCAGCAGTTTTCGGGGCAATCAGCCCCAGCATTTT,CASSFRGNQPQHF